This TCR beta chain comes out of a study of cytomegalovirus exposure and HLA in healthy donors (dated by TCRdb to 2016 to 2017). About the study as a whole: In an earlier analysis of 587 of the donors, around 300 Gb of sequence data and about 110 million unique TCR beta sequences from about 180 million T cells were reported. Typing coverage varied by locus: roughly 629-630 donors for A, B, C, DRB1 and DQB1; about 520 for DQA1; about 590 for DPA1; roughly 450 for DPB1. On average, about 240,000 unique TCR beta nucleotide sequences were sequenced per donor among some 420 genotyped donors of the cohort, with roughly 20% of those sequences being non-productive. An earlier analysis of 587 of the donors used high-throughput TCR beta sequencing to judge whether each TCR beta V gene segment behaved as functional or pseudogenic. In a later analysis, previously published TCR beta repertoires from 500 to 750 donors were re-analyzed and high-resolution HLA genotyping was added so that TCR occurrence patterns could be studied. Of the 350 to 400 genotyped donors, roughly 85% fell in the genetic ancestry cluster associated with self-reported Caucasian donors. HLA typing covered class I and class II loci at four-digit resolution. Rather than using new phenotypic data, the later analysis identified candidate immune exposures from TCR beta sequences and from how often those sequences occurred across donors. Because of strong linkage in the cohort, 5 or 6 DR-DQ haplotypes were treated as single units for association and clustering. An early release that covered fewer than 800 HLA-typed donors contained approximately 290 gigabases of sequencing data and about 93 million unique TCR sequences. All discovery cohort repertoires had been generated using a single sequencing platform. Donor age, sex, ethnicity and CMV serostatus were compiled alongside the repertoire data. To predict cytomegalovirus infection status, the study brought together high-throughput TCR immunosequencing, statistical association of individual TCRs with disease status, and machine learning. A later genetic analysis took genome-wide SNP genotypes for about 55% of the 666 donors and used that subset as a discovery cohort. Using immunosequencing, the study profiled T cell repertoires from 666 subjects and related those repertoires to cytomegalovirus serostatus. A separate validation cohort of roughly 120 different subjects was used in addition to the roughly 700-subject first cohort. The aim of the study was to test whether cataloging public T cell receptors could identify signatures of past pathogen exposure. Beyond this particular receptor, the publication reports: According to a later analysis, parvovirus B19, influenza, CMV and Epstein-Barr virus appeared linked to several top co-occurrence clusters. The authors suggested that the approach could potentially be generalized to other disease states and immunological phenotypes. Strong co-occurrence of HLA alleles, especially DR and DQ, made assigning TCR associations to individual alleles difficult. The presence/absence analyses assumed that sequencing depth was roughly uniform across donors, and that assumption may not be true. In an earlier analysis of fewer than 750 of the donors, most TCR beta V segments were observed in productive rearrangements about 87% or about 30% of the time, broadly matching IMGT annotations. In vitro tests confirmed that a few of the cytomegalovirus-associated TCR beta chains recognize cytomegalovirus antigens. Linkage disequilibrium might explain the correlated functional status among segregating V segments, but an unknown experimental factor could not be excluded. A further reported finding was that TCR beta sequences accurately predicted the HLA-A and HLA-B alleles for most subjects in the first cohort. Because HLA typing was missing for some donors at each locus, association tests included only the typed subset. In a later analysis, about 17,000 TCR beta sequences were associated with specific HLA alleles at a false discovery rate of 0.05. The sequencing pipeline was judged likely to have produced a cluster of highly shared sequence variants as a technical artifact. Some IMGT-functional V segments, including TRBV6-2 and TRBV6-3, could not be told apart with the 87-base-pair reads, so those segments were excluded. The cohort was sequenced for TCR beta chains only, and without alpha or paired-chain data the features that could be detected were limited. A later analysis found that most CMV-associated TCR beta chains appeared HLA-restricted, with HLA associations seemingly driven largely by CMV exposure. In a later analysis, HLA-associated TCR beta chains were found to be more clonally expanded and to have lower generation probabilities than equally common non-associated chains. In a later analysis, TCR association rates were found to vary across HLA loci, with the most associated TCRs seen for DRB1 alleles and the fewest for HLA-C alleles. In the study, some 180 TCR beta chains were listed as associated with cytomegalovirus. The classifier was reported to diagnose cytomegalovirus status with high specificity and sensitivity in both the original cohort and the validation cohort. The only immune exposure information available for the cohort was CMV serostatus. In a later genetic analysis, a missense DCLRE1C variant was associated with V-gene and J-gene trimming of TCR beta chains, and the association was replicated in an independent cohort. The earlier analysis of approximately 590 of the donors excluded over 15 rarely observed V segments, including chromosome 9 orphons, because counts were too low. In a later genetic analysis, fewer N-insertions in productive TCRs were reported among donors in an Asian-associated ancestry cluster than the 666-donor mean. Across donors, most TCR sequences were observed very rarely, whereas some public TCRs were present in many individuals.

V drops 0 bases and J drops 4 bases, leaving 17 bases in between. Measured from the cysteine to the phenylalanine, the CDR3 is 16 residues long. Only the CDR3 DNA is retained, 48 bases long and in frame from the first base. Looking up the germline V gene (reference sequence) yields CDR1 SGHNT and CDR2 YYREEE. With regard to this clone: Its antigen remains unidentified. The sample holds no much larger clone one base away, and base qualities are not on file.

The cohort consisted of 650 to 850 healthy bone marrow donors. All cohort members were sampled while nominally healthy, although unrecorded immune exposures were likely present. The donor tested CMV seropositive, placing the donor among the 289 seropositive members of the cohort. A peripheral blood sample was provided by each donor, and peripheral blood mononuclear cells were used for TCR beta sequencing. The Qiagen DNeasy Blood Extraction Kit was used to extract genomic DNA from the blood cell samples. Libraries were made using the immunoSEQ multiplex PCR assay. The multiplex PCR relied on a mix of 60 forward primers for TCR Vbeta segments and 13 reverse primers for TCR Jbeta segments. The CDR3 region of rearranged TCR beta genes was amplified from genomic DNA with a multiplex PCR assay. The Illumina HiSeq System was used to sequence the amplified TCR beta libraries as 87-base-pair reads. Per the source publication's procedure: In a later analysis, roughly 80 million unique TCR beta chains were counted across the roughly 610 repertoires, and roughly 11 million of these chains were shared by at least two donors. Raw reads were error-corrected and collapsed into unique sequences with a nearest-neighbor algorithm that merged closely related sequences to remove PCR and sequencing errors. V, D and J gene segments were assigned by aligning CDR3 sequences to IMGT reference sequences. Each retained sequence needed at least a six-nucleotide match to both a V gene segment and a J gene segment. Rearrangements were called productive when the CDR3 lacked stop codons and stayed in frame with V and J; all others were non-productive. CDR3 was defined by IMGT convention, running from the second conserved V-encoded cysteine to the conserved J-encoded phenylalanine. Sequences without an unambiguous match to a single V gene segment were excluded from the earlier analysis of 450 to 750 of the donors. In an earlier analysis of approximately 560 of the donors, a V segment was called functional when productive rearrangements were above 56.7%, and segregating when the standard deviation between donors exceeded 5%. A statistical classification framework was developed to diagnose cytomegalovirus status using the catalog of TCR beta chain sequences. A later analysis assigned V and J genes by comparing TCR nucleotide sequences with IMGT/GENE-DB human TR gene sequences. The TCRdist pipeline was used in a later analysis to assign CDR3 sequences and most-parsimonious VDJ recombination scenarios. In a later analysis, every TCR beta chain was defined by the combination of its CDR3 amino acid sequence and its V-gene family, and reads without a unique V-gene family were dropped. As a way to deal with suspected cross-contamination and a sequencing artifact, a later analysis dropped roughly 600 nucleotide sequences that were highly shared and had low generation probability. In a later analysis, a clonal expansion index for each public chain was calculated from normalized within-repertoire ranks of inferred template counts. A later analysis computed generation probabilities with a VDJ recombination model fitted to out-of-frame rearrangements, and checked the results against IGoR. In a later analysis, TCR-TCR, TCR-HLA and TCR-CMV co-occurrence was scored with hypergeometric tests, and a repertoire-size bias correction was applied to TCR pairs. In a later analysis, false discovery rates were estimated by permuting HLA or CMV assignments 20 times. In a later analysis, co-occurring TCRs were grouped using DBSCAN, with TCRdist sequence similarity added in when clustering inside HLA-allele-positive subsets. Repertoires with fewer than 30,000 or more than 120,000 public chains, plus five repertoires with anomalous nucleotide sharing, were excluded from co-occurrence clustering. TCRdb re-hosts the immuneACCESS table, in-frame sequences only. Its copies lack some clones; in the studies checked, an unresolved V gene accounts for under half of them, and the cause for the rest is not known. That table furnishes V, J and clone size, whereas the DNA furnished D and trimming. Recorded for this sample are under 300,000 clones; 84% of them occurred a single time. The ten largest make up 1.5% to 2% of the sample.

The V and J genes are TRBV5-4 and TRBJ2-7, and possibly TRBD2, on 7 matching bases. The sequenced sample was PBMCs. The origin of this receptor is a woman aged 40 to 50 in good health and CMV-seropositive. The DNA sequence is TGTGCCAGCAGCTTGGAGGCTAGCGGAGGGGGATACGAGCAGTACTTC. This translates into CASSLEASGGGYEQYF.